These 9 T cell receptor beta chains were sequenced from one sample in a study of blood T cell repertoires in COVID-19. Data came from immunoSEQ multiplex PCR; TCRdb stores just in-frame clones and leaves some out. The sample carries 90,000 to 130,000 clones, roughly 83% recorded once. Sequencing was performed on peripheral blood. All receptors come from an older woman with acute or convalescent COVID-19.

This sequence joins TRBV6-5 and TRBJ1-5; 7 nucleotides line up with TRBD1. V was pared by 6 bases and J by 11 bases, with 10 bases of the junction left unmatched. CDR3 length: 13 residues. CDR1 is MNHEY and CDR2 is SVGAGI in the germline V gene. The CDR3 coding sequence is TGTGCCAGCAGCCCAGCGGAGGGGGCCGCCCAGCATTTT. Its translation is CASSPAEGAAQHF.

A single count supports this clone. The chain has TRBV7-2 and TRBJ2-1; 15 bases match TRBD2. From germline, CDR1 is SGHTA and CDR2 FQGNSA. The CDR3 length is 15 residues. V trimming: 3 bases; J trimming: 9 bases; junction bases outside the gene matches: 3. CDR3 residues: CASSFGTSGRSEQFF. CDR3 DNA: TGTGCCAGCAGCTTTGGGACTAGCGGGAGGAGTGAGCAGTTCTTC.

The chain has TRBV29-1 and TRBJ1-1; the match to TRBD1 covers 11 bases. The V gene end was trimmed by 7 bases and the J gene end by 4 bases; junction bases not matched to a gene: 14. The CDR3 covers 16 residues. Germline V CDR1 and CDR2: SQVTM, ANQGSEA. Here the CDR3 reads CSGRLGGQGAPTEAFF. DNA of the CDR3: TGCAGCGGCCGTCTTGGAGGACAGGGGGCCCCCACTGAAGCTTTCTTT. Variable domain in full (rest from reference TRBV29-1 and TRBJ1-1): SAVISQKPSRDICQRGTSLTIQCQVDSQVTMMFWYRQQPGQSLTLIATANQGSEATYESGFVIDKFPISRPNLTFSTLTVSNMSPEDSSIYLCSGRLGGQGAPTEAFFGQGTRLTVV.

This chain joins TRBV19 and TRBJ1-1, with D hard to call. The CDR3 length is 13 residues. Germline CDR1 and CDR2: LNHDA and SQIVND (reference sequence). Trimming took off 5 bases at V and 4 bases at J, with 11 bases between the two ends. The CDR3 reads CASSGSGGTEAFF. CDR3 bases: TGTGCCAGTAGTGGGTCAGGAGGCACTGAAGCTTTCTTT.

The gene calls are TRBV4-1 and TRBJ2-3, with 7 bases lining up with TRBD1. The CDR3 extends over 17 amino acids. Germline V gene lookup returns CDR1 MGHRA and CDR2 YSYEKL. J was trimmed by 0 bases and V by 4 bases; bases with no gene match: 10. As DNA, the CDR3 is TGCGCCAGCAGCCTTTCCCCCGGGACAGTAAGCACAGATACGCAGTATTTT. This sequence encodes CASSLSPGTVSTDTQYF.

The V call is TRBV19, the J call TRBJ1-2; D is uncertain. CDR3 length equals 13 residues. Germline V gene data show CDR1 as LNHDA and CDR2 as SQIVND (reference sequence). Trimming took off 5 bases at V and 3 bases at J, with 10 bases between the two ends. CDR3 sequence (DNA): TGTGCCAGTAGTCAAGGACTGTACTATGGCTACACCTTC. Translated: CASSQGLYYGYTF.

This rearrangement joins TRBV7-2 to TRBJ2-3; D is unresolved. Trimming stripped 1 base from V and 6 bases from J, with 14 bases between. The CDR3 extends over 15 amino acids. CDR1 SGHTA and CDR2 FQGNSA come from the germline V gene. The CDR3 nucleotides are TGTGCCAGCAGCTTAGGGTGGGCCAGACGTGATACGCAGTATTTT. It translates to CASSLGWARRDTQYF.

The chain has TRBV5-1 and TRBJ1-1; 7 nucleotides align to TRBD1. The germline V gene encodes CDR1 SGHRS and CDR2 YFSETQ. The trim removed 0 bases at V and 3 bases at J, leaving 5 bases unmatched. There are 15 residues in the CDR3. CDR3 amino acids: CASSLVGQGDTEAFF. CDR3 bases: TGCGCCAGCAGCTTGGTTGGTCAGGGGGACACTGAAGCTTTCTTT.

The CDR3 coding sequence is TGTGCCAGCAGCAAAACTAGCGGCACAGATACGCAGTATTTT. Protein sequence: CASSKTSGTDTQYF. The V gene is TRBV6-5, the J gene TRBJ2-3, with 7 nucleotides matching TRBD2. Germline V gene data show CDR1 as MNHEY and CDR2 as SVGAGI. CDR3 length: 14 amino acids. After removal of 6 bases from V and 1 base from J, the junction contained 4 bases not matched to a gene.